Each of the 28 T cell receptor beta chains below was sequenced from the same sample in a study of blood T cells in healthy people across ages (dated by TCRdb to between 2014 and 2017). The library was made by 5' RACE. Sequencing was performed on an Illumina HiSeq 2500. A second roughly 7 to 12 cycle PCR used a sample-barcoded 5' primer and a J-beta primer mix. The public reads were reprocessed in TCRdb via fastp at Q25 and MiXCR, keeping in-frame beta chains. CDR3 protein duplicates are merged, each entry listing the most common genes and DNA. The sample has about 1 million distinct CDR3 sequences on record, 45% of them singletons. Around 18% of the sample is held by the ten biggest clonotypes. Sequenced: blood. The receptors were gathered from an older woman in good health.

This clonotype was observed a handful of times. This sequence joins TRBV11-2 and TRBJ2-3, with a tentative D call TRBD1 (6 bases). Germline values: CDR1 SGHAT, CDR2 FQNNGV. This CDR3 has 15 amino acids. V dropped 3 bases and J dropped 0 bases, with 10 bases sitting between them. This chain's CDR3 is CASSFLGGSTDTQYF. The CDR3 DNA reads TGTGCCAGCAGCTTTTTAGGGGGTAGCACAGATACGCAGTATTTT.

A few counts support this clonotype. DNA of the CDR3: TGTGCCATCAGTGAGCGAGGACTAGCCTGGGAGCAGTACTTC. Its translation: CAISERGLAWEQYF. The chain links TRBV10-3 to TRBJ2-7; 8 bases fit TRBD2. The ends lost 2 bases at V and 7 bases at J; junction bases unmatched: 7. The germline CDR1 and CDR2 sequences are ENHRY and SYGVKD. The CDR3 covers 14 residues.

The V call is TRBV29-1, the J call TRBJ2-7; 9 nucleotides align to TRBD1. With V trimmed by 7 bases and J by 2 bases, 6 bases remained unmatched. Germline-derived CDR1 and CDR2 are SQVTM and ANQGSEA. The CDR3 has 13 amino acids. The CDR3 loop is CSGGQGIPYEQYF. Here the CDR3 DNA reads TGCAGCGGCGGACAGGGGATCCCCTACGAGCAGTACTTC.

A note on this clonotype: A much more abundant neighbour one base away suggests this may be a read error. The chain uses TRBV29-1 and TRBJ2-1; the D call may be TRBD1 or TRBD2 (5 bases each). This CDR3 is built from 11 residues. Trimming took 6 bases from V and 8 from J, leaving 11 bases between them. The germline CDR1 and CDR2 sequences are SQVTM and ANQGSEA. Here the CDR3 reads CSVDRGHEQFF. CDR3 sequence (DNA): TGCAGCGTCGATCGGGGCCATGAGCAGTTCTTC.

This clonotype was counted only a few times. J is TRBJ2-1 and V is TRBV5-6; D gene ambiguous. CDR3 length: 15 amino acids. V was trimmed by 0 bases and J by 4 bases, leaving 11 bases between them. Germline assignment: CDR1 SGHDT and CDR2 YYEEEE. CDR3 bases: TGTGCCAGCAGCTTGGAACTGTCTAGTTACAATGAGCAGTTCTTC. Protein product: CASSLELSSYNEQFF.

The CDR3, as DNA: TGTGCCGGCGGCCCGGGGAACCAGAACACTGAAGCTTTCTTT. It specifies CAGGPGNQNTEAFF. V gene TRBV9 combines with J gene TRBJ1-1, with D unresolved. V was trimmed by 10 bases and J by 1 base, leaving 17 bases between them. Germline V gives CDR1 SGDLS, CDR2 YYNGEE. This CDR3 has 14 amino acids.

The CDR3: CASSQGSGRTNEQFF. CDR3 coding DNA: TGCGCCAGCAGCCAAGGTAGCGGGAGAACGAATGAGCAGTTCTTC. The J gene is TRBJ2-1, the V gene TRBV4-1; 9 nucleotides line up with TRBD2. The CDR3 has 15 residues. Trimming took 1 base from V and 7 from J; bases not matched to a gene: 5. The germline gives CDR1 MGHRA, CDR2 YSYEKL.

On this clonotype itself: A junction boundary mismatches the germline segment, possibly from a read error. The CDR3 is CASSLYRQGQNTEAFF. The CDR3 coding sequence is TGTGCCAGCAGCTTATACCGACAGGGGCAGAACACTGAAGCTTTCTTT. The chain employs TRBV27 and TRBJ1-1, with TRBD1 matching 8 bases. CDR3 length: 16 amino acids. Germline values: CDR1 MNHEY, CDR2 SMNVEV (reference sequence).

This clonotype was counted between two and nine times. This sequence joins TRBV12-3 or TRBV12-4 and TRBJ2-3; TRBD2 matches at 7 bases. Germline trimming cut 6 bases from V and 7 bases from J; bases unmatched to any gene: 10. The CDR3 consists of 14 residues. In DNA form, the CDR3 reads TGTGCCAGCAGGCTAGAGATGGGGACTAATACGCAGTATTTT. Residues: CASRLEMGTNTQYF.

CDR3: CASSQEGGLAGTYEQYF. CDR3 coding DNA: TGTGCCAGCAGCCAAGAAGGTGGACTAGCGGGAACCTACGAGCAGTACTTC. The V and J genes are TRBV14 and TRBJ2-7; 12 bases map to TRBD2. CDR1 and CDR2 (germline): SGHDN, FVKESK. This CDR3 region has 17 residues. V dropped 0 bases and J dropped 2; count of bases not matched to a gene: 5.

This clonotype was counted a few times. The chain carries TRBV20-1 and TRBJ2-7; D is perhaps TRBD1 (5 bases). The CDR3 consists of 14 residues. V lost 0 bases, J lost 1 base, and 10 bases lay in between. Germline CDR1 DFQATT, CDR2 SNEGSKA (reference sequence). DNA of the CDR3: TGCAGTGCTAGAGAGGACACAGCTTCCTACGAGCAGTACTTC. Encoded protein: CSAREDTASYEQYF.

This chain uses TRBV7-9 with TRBJ2-1; the D is unclear. This CDR3 has 15 residues. Trimming shortened V by 7 bases and J by 0 bases, and 13 bases separated the two germline ends. Per germline, CDR1 SEHNR and CDR2 FQNEAQ (reference sequence). CDR3 loop: CASNQDVTSYNEQFF. CDR3 bases: TGTGCCAGCAACCAGGACGTGACCTCCTACAATGAGCAGTTCTTC.

The chain links TRBV6-1 to TRBJ2-7; D is perhaps TRBD2 (6 bases). The V end lost 5 bases, the J end lost 5 bases, and 16 bases lay between the germline ends. Germline-derived CDR1 and CDR2 are MNHNS and SASEGT. This CDR3 contains 14 residues. The chain's CDR3 is CASSSGEFTHEQYF. Here the CDR3 DNA reads TGTGCCAGCAGTTCGGGGGAGTTCACCCACGAGCAGTACTTC.

The chain has TRBV6-1 and TRBJ2-6; D remains ambiguous. The germline V gene encodes CDR1 MNHNS and CDR2 SASEGT. The CDR3 has 16 amino acids. V was trimmed by 4 bases and J by 0 bases, leaving 10 bases between them. The CDR3 region is CASSASGSSGANVLTF. The CDR3 DNA reads TGTGCCAGCAGTGCCTCCGGGTCCTCTGGGGCCAACGTCCTGACTTTC.

The J gene is TRBJ1-1, the V gene TRBV7-6, with 7 nucleotides matching TRBD1. The CDR3 is 14 residues long. CDR1 and CDR2 from the germline V gene are SGHVS and FNYEAQ. The V and J ends lost 5 bases and 5 bases, in that order; junction bases with no gene match: 8. CDR3 loop: CASSLQTGNTEAFF. The CDR3 nucleotides are TGTGCCAGCAGCCTCCAGACAGGGAATACTGAAGCTTTCTTT.

The rearrangement joins TRBV12-3 or TRBV12-4 to TRBJ2-7; 8 nucleotides agree with TRBD2. The CDR3 length is 14 residues. Germline trimming cut 5 bases from V and 2 bases from J; bases unmatched to any gene: 5. As DNA, the CDR3 is TGTGCCAGCAGTAGCGGGAGAGGGCCCTACGAGCAGTACTTC. This translates into CASSSGRGPYEQYF.

The chain links TRBV29-1 to TRBJ2-1; 9 bases map to TRBD2. Germline V gene lookup returns CDR1 SQVTM and CDR2 ANQGSEA. The CDR3 has 12 residues. Trimming cost V 8 bases and J 4 bases; bases outside gene matches: 3. The CDR3 DNA is TGCAGCACGACTAGCGGTTACAATGAGCAGTTCTTC. Residues: CSTTSGYNEQFF.

The chain uses TRBV2 and TRBJ2-7; D may be TRBD2 (5 bases). The ends were cut back, 4 bases at V and 2 bases at J, with 9 bases in the middle. Germline V gives CDR1 SNHLY, CDR2 FYNNEI. The CDR3 length is 13 residues. The CDR3, as DNA: TGTGCCAGCAGTGGATCTAGCACCTACGAGCAGTACTTC. This sequence encodes CASSGSSTYEQYF.

The rearrangement joins TRBV20-1 to TRBJ2-1; D might be TRBD2 (6 bases). V shed 5 bases and J shed 4 bases, with 12 bases lying between them. The CDR3 has 13 amino acids. Germline V lookup: CDR1 DFQATT, CDR2 SNEGSKA (reference sequence). For the CDR3, the DNA is TGCAGTGCTCTTAGCGGCCCGTACAATGAGCAGTTCTTC. It specifies CSALSGPYNEQFF.

This clonotype was picked up a small number of times. The CDR3 nucleotides are TGTGCCTGGACTAGTATAGCGGGAGATAATGAGCAGTTCTTC. It translates to CAWTSIAGDNEQFF. The chain carries TRBV30 and TRBJ2-1; 9 bases match TRBD2. Trimming took 4 bases from V and 7 from J; bases not matched to a gene: 8. The CDR3 sequence is 14 residues long. Germline lookup yields CDR1 GTSNPN and CDR2 SVGIG (reference sequence).

The genes are TRBV21-1 and TRBJ2-7; the table's D call, TRBD1, was not checked against the DNA. TRBV21-1 is reported as a pseudogene. This CDR3 is built from 17 residues. This chain's CDR3 is CASRLGVQGQLNYEQYF. CDR3 in DNA: TGTGCCAGCAGGCTGGGGGTCCAGGGACAACTAAACTACGAGCAGTACTTC.

The chain joins TRBV30 to TRBJ1-2; D unresolved. V dropped 0 bases and J dropped 8 bases, with 10 bases sitting between them. The V gene's germline CDR1 is GTSNPN and CDR2 SVGIG (reference sequence). This CDR3 comprises 12 residues. CDR3 loop: CAWSVDVNGYTF. The DNA for the CDR3 is TGTGCCTGGAGTGTAGACGTCAACGGCTACACCTTC.

The chain recombines TRBV6-5 with TRBJ2-1; D uncertain. The better agreement between TRBJ2-7 and the DNA end casts doubt on the J call. Germline CDR1 MNHEY, CDR2 SVGAGI. This CDR3 spans 12 amino acids. Here the CDR3 DNA reads TGTGCCAGCAGTTACGATGGGCTTGAGCAGTACTTC. Translation gives CASSYDGLEQYF.

The V call is TRBV10-2, the J call TRBJ2-3, with 10 nucleotides matching TRBD2. V gave up 5 bases and J gave up 6 bases; unmatched junction bases: 11. The CDR3 contains 16 residues. Germline-derived CDR1 and CDR2 are WSHSY and SAAADI. The CDR3 sequence: CASSFEIAGGGDTQYF. The CDR3 DNA reads TGCGCCAGCAGTTTTGAAATAGCGGGAGGAGGTGATACGCAGTATTTT.

This sequence joins TRBV7-2 and TRBJ1-2; no clear D. V gave up 5 bases and J gave up 2 bases, with 12 bases separating them. CDR3 size: 14 residues. Germline CDR1 reads SGHTA; CDR2 reads FQGNSA. The CDR3: CASSVERVNYGYTF. Written as DNA, the CDR3 is TGTGCCAGCAGCGTAGAAAGGGTAAACTATGGCTACACCTTC.

The chain couples TRBV10-3 to TRBJ1-2, with D uncertain. The CDR3 sequence is 11 residues long. CDR1 is ENHRY, CDR2 SYGVKD, per germline. V lost 6 bases and J lost 7, with 9 bases in between. The CDR3: CAIRERGGYTF. The CDR3 DNA reads TGTGCCATCAGGGAACGCGGTGGCTACACCTTC.

This sequence joins TRBV10-3 and TRBJ1-1; D possibly corresponds to TRBD1 (5 bases). V lost 3 bases to trimming and J lost 0 bases, with 8 bases between them. The germline gives CDR1 ENHRY, CDR2 SYGVKD. This CDR3 is built from 14 residues. The CDR3 coding sequence is TGTGCCATCAGTGACCAGGGCATGAACACTGAAGCTTTCTTT. Translating gives CAISDQGMNTEAFF.

The chain is built from TRBV21-1 and TRBJ1-5; whether TRBD1, the table's D call, matches the DNA was not checked. TRBV21-1 is classified as a pseudogene. CDR3 size: 16 residues. CDR3 in amino acids: CASGKSGQGLFQPQHF. CDR3 sequence (DNA): TGTGCCAGCGGCAAATCGGGACAGGGGCTATTTCAGCCCCAGCATTTT.